This T cell receptor beta chain is from a study of blood T cell repertoires in COVID-19 (TCRdb year 2020). Broadly, across the study: The collaborator samples originated in the United States, Italy and Spain and spanned the acute and convalescent phases of COVID-19. Subjects who had been exposed to COVID-19, were actively infected with it, or had recovered from it provided the deeply sampled blood TCRbeta repertoires that made up the dataset. Nearly every sample came with metadata listing a de-identified subject ID, COVID-19 status, age in years and sex. The material from the prospective study consisted of cDNA or gDNA derived from T cells, B-cell-depleted T cells, or PBMCs. Samples were obtained from the ongoing ImmuneRACE study (first 160 participants) and from 1,254 subjects provided by 6 global collaborators. The repertoires were released in a freely available public database meant as a resource for research on the immune response to SARS-CoV-2. Where HLA class I and class II types were available, the types were taken from metadata supplied by the sample provider, not from assay-based typing.

Overall study results and their limits: The amount of clinical and demographic metadata varied by source and participant and was provided uncurated.

Concerning this clone: The specificity of this receptor is unknown. No base-level quality is on record; no much larger clone is a single base apart.

The germline V gene encodes CDR1 MNHEY and CDR2 SMNVEV (reference sequence). The CDR3 sequence holds 16 residues, the cysteine and phenylalanine included. The kept DNA is CDR3 alone, 48 bases in frame from the first base. Trimming at the junction amounts to 5 bases on V and 2 bases on J, and the germline ends lie 17 bases apart. TCRbeta CDR3 regions were amplified from genomic DNA using the immunoSEQ Assay, a bias-controlled multiplex PCR. Per the original workflow: The number of nucleated cells in each sample was estimated by amplification of reference gene primers within the assay. Sequence reads were collapsed and filtered to measure the absolute abundance of every unique TCRbeta CDR3 rearrangement. Productive Simpson clonality was computed per sample as the square root of Simpson's diversity index over productive rearrangements. Entries here come from immuneACCESS through TCRdb and include only in-frame sequences with V and J called. Some clones fail to appear in such tables; in the studies checked, an unresolved V gene covers under half of the shortfall, and the cause of the remainder is unknown. From that table come the V and J calls and clone size; the DNA was used to work out D and trimming. This sample gives about 240,000 clones in total; 75% to 85% of them show up just once. 4.7% of the sample lies in the top ten.

Each collaborating institution followed its own protocols to collect whole blood in K2EDTA tubes. For TCRbeta analysis, collaborator samples were shipped as frozen whole blood, as isolated PBMCs, or as DNA extracted from either sample type. The clonotype originates from a woman between 65 and 79 years old with acute or convalescent COVID-19. Source material: peripheral blood. The rearranged segments are TRBV27 and TRBJ2-3, with the identity of the D gene unclear. The DNA is as follows: TGTGCCAGCAGTCATCGACGAGGTTTCGACACAGATACGCAGTATTTT. This codes for CASSHRRGFDTDTQYF.